The clone carrying this T cell receptor beta chain was detected ten times or more. Antigen specificity is unknown. The CDR3 end is not reached by the read, which stops 3 residues before it; the germline J gene fills it in. Deletions cut 0 bases from V and 3 bases from J, with 12 bases between. Germline V gene lookup returns CDR1 SGHRS and CDR2 YFSETQ. This CDR3 has 15 residues. This sample stems from a study of T cell clonality in common variable immunodeficiency. General study results and limits: CVID patient heterogeneity limited repertoire-clinical complication correlations. In common variable immunodeficiency, TCR beta chains reportedly carried fewer deletions and N-nucleotide insertions.

Assay used: immunoSEQ multiplex PCR; TCRdb lists only in-frame clones, some missing. The profile covers roughly 40,000 clones, none occurring a single time. CVID subjects were around 16 female and roughly 31 male, aged roughly 9 to 64. CVID subjects were neither ill nor on immunomodulatory or immunosuppressive medication at sampling. V and J are TRBV5-1 and TRBJ1-1; maybe TRBD1 (5 bases). Sequenced: peripheral blood mononuclear cells. This receptor was obtained from a human donor with common variable immunodeficiency. CDR3 protein: CASSLVGAVDTEAFF. Partial CDR3 DNA: TGCGCCAGCAGCTTGGTTGGGGCCGTGGACACTGAA.